This T cell receptor (beta chain) was obtained from a study of blood T cell repertoires in COVID-19 (dated by TCRdb to 2018 to 2021). Looking at the study overall: Samples from collaborators originated in the United States, Italy and Spain and spanned both the acute and convalescent phases of COVID-19. The material from the prospective study consisted of cDNA or gDNA derived from T cells, B-cell-depleted T cells, or PBMCs. Deeply sampled blood TCRbeta repertoires from subjects exposed to, actively infected with, or recovered from COVID-19 were included in the dataset. A freely available public database, intended as a resource for researchers studying the immune response to SARS-CoV-2, is where the repertoires were released. Samples were obtained from the ongoing ImmuneRACE study (first 160 participants) and from some 1,200 subjects provided by 6 global collaborators. Nearly every sample came with metadata listing a de-identified subject ID, COVID-19 status, age in years and sex. Where available, HLA class I and class II types were taken from metadata supplied by the sample provider and were not determined by assay-based typing.

Of note for this clone: The antigen this receptor binds is unknown. Per-base qualities were not stored, and no clone one base away is much larger.

The collaborating institutions used their own protocols to collect whole blood in K2EDTA tubes. For TCRbeta analysis, collaborators shipped samples as frozen whole blood, isolated PBMCs, or DNA extracted from either of those sample types. The immunoSEQ Assay, a bias-controlled multiplex PCR, was used to amplify TCRbeta CDR3 regions from genomic DNA. Turning to the authors' computational methods: The number of nucleated cells in each sample was estimated from the amplification of reference gene primers within the assay. To quantify the absolute abundance of each unique TCRbeta CDR3 rearrangement, sequence reads were collapsed and filtered. For each sample, productive Simpson clonality was calculated as the square root of Simpson's diversity index over productive rearrangements. TCRdb took this table from immuneACCESS and kept in-frame rearrangements with V and J called. Such tables lack part of the clones; where checked against another copy, unresolved V genes explain under half of the gap, and the rest is unexplained. V and J calls and clone size are as listed in that table; D and trimming were resolved from the DNA. The sample has 50,000 to 55,000 clones on record, around 86% of them singletons. 6.5% of the sample is in the top ten clones.

Paper-wide results and their limitations: The quantity of clinical and demographic metadata differed by source and by participant and was supplied without curation.

The source of this sequence is a man aged 45-65 years with active COVID-19. What was sequenced was peripheral blood.

This receptor carries the CDR3 CASSADSGGRNQPQHF. The nucleotide sequence is TGTGCCAGCAGCGCGGACAGCGGGGGACGCAATCAGCCCCAGCATTTT. The V and J segments used are TRBV5-5 and TRBJ1-5; tentative D gene TRBD1, with 6 bases matching. Deletion took 4 bases off V and 2 bases off J, with a span of 16 bases between the germline ends. Based on the germline V gene (reference sequence), the CDR1 and CDR2 sequences are SGHKS and YYEKEE. The CDR3 spans 16 residues, from the cysteine through the phenylalanine. Solely the CDR3 DNA is kept, with 48 bases framed from the first base. The full variable domain, with segments outside the CDR3 supplied by the reference TRBV5-5 and TRBJ1-5 proteins, appears as DAGVTQSPTHLIKTRGQQVTLRCSPISGHKSVSWYQQVLGQGPQFIFQYYEKEERGRGNFPDRFSARQFPNYSSELNVNALLLGDSALYLCASSADSGGRNQPQHFGDGTRLSIL.